These 25 T cell receptor beta chains came from one sample sequenced in a study of T cells in Graves' hyperthyroidism and ophthalmopathy. TCR beta CDR3 regions were amplified from RNA. The primer set for the first-round RT-PCR of the TCR CDR3 was HTBI. TCRdb redid the calling of the multiplex PCR reads with MiXCR, one entry per CDR3 protein. Of approximately 640,000 distinct CDR3 sequences detected, 17% appear once; the ten largest clones hold 15% to 17%. Sequencing was carried out using blood. The receptors derive from a man in his fifties with Graves' hyperthyroidism.

On this clonotype: A much larger clone lies a single base off, so this may be a read error. The chain carries TRBV7-8 and TRBJ1-6; 7 positions match TRBD1. The germline V gene has CDR1 SGHVS and CDR2 FQNEAQ. This CDR3 spans 14 amino acids. CDR3 DNA: TGTGCCAGCAGGGTAACAGGGGACAATTCACCCCTCCCCTTT. Translated, it gives CASRVTGDNSPLPF. The full variable domain, rest sourced from reference TRBV7-8 and TRBJ1-6, is GAGVSQSPRYKVAKRGQDVALRCDPISGHVSLFWYQQALGQGPEFLTYFQNEAQLDKSGLPSDRFFAERPEGSVSTLKIQRTQQEDSAVYLCASRVTGDNSPLPFGNGTRLTVT.

This clonotype was observed many times. The chain couples TRBV11-2 to TRBJ2-5; no clear D. Trimming left V 4 bases short and J 4 bases short, with 13 bases between. CDR3 size: 14 residues. Germline CDR1 SGHAT, CDR2 FQNNGV. The CDR3 nucleotides read TGTGCCAGCAGCTCGTCACGAGCTAGAGAGACCCAGTACTTC. This translates into CASSSSRARETQYF.

At least ten counts were recorded for this clonotype. CDR3 residues: CASSPDTGQAPEAFF. The CDR3 DNA reads as TGTGCCAGCTCACCAGATACAGGACAGGCTCCTGAAGCTTTCTTT. The genes are TRBV18 and TRBJ1-1, with TRBD1 identical over 7 bases. The ends lost 2 bases at V and 6 bases at J; junction bases unmatched: 9. Germline loops: CDR1 KGHSH, CDR2 LQKENI. This CDR3 spans 15 amino acids.

In its sample, this clonotype was seen a few times. The chain is built from TRBV29-1 and TRBJ1-1, with unresolved D. In germline, CDR1 is SQVTM, CDR2 ANQGSEA. This CDR3 region has 10 residues. Trimming left V 4 bases short and J 6 bases short, with 6 bases between. In nucleotides, the CDR3 is TGCAGCGTTGCTCGGGCTGAAGCTTTCTTT. It encodes CSVARAEAFF.

There are a few counts of this clonotype. The chain joins TRBV28 to TRBJ2-7, with a tentative D call TRBD2 (7 bases). CDR1 and CDR2 from the germline V gene are MDHEN and SYDVKM. Trimming left V 7 bases short and J 2 bases short, with 15 bases between. The CDR3 runs 14 residues. The CDR3 reads CASNSEGGPYEQYF. For the CDR3, the DNA is TGTGCCAGCAACTCAGAGGGGGGGCCCTACGAGCAGTACTTC. Looking up the rest from reference TRBV28 and TRBJ2-7 gives the full variable domain: DVKVTQSSRYLVKRTGEKVFLECVQDMDHENMFWYRQDPGLGLRLIYFSYDVKMKEKGDIPEGYSVSREKKERFSLILESASTNQTSMYLCASNSEGGPYEQYFGPGTRLTVT.

In this sample, this clonotype turned up a few times. The CDR3 protein is CASSEPGGGGTEAFF. Written as DNA, the CDR3 is TGCGCCAGCAGTGAGCCCGGAGGGGGCGGAACTGAAGCTTTCTTT. The chain employs TRBV10-2 and TRBJ1-1, with 7 positions matching TRBD1. The CDR3 consists of 15 residues. CDR1 WSHSY and CDR2 SAAADI come from the germline V gene. V was clipped by 2 bases and J by 5 bases; unmatched bases: 8.

The chain joins TRBV3-1 to TRBJ2-7, with D maybe TRBD2 (6 bases). The ends were cut back, 0 bases at V and 3 bases at J, with 9 bases in the middle. The germline gives CDR1 LGHDT, CDR2 YNNKEL (reference sequence). CDR3 length: 14 amino acids. CDR3 sequence reads: CASSQDTSSYEQYF. For the CDR3, the DNA is TGTGCCAGCAGCCAAGACACTAGCAGCTACGAGCAGTACTTC.

This sequence joins TRBV4-1 and TRBJ2-7; TRBD2 aligns across 8 bases. CDR1 is MGHRA, CDR2 YSYEKL, per germline. This CDR3 has 16 amino acids. V lost 6 bases and J lost 6; bases outside the gene matches: 16. The CDR3 DNA reads TGCGCCAGCAGTCGTATCCCGGGACTAGATCCATCCGAGCAGTACTTC. The encoded protein is CASSRIPGLDPSEQYF.

Ten or more counts support this clonotype. The chain has TRBV12-3 or TRBV12-4 and TRBJ2-7; the D is unclear. This CDR3 is 15 amino acids long. V dropped 2 bases and J dropped 0 bases, with 11 bases sitting between them. The CDR3 loop reads CASSLPRQASYEQYF. The DNA for the CDR3 is TGTGCCAGCAGTTTACCTCGACAAGCCTCCTACGAGCAGTACTTC.

V and J are TRBV30 and TRBJ2-1; possible D gene TRBD1, 7 bases. CDR3 size: 14 residues. Trimming stripped 7 bases from V and 7 bases from J, with 20 bases between. The germline CDR1 and CDR2 sequences are GTSNPN and SVGIG (reference sequence). Written as DNA, the CDR3 is TGTGCCTCCAATAGCGGCAGGGGGAGGAATGAGCAGTTCTTC. Amino acid sequence: CASNSGRGRNEQFF.

CDR3 in DNA: TGTGCCAGTAGTATTTTGAGGGGGGCAGCAACAGATACGCAGTATTTT. This translates into CASSILRGAATDTQYF. J is TRBJ2-3 and V is TRBV19, with D perhaps given as TRBD1 or TRBD2 (6 bases each). The CDR3 is 16 residues long. Looked up from germline, CDR1 is LNHDA and CDR2 is SQIVND (reference sequence). V shed 3 bases and J shed 3 bases, with 16 bases lying between them.

The rearrangement uses TRBV7-9 and TRBJ2-7; D unresolved. Germline lookup yields CDR1 SEHNR and CDR2 FQNEAQ (reference sequence). The CDR3 length is 13 residues. Deletions cut 5 bases from V and 4 bases from J, with 12 bases between. The DNA of the CDR3 is TGTGCCAGCAGCCCCACGGCTCAATACGAGCAGTACTTC. Translating gives CASSPTAQYEQYF.

Details on this clonotype: A read error is possible here, since a much larger clone lies one base away. J is TRBJ1-1 and V is TRBV5-1; weak D call: TRBD1 (6 bases). Germline lookup yields CDR1 SGHRS and CDR2 YFSETQ. There are 16 residues in the CDR3. Here the CDR3 reads CASSNNRDGLGTEVFF. Written as DNA, the CDR3 is TGCGCCAGCAGCAACAACAGGGATGGATTGGGGACTGAAGTTTTCTTT.

At least ten counts were recorded for this clonotype. The chain carries TRBV2 and TRBJ1-6; 8 nucleotides match TRBD1. In germline, CDR1 is SNHLY, CDR2 FYNNEI. The CDR3 is 15 amino acids. V shed 4 bases, J shed 5 bases, and the junction held 4 bases outside the gene matches. The CDR3 nucleotides are TGTGCCAGCAGTGTCAGACAGGGGAATAATTCACCCCTCCACTTT. Translation: CASSVRQGNNSPLHF. The full variable domain, rest sourced from reference TRBV2 and TRBJ1-6, is EPEVTQTPSHQVTQMGQEVILRCVPISNHLYFYWYRQILGQKVEFLVSFYNNEISEKSEIFDDQFSVERPDGSNFTLKIRSTKLEDSAMYFCASSVRQGNNSPLHFGNGTRLTVT.

The table lists this clonotype with many counts. The chain couples TRBV5-1 to TRBJ1-6; 9 bases fit TRBD1. The germline gives CDR1 SGHRS, CDR2 YFSETQ. Trimming took 1 base from V and 7 from J; bases not matched to a gene: 6. The CDR3 has 16 residues. This CDR3 is CASSLQNRGPNSPLHF. The CDR3 DNA reads TGCGCCAGCAGCTTGCAGAACAGGGGGCCCAATTCACCCCTCCACTTT.

In its sample, this clonotype was seen many times. This chain connects TRBV7-2 to TRBJ1-2, with D unresolved. V was trimmed by 9 bases and J by 8 bases, leaving 19 bases between them. This CDR3 region has 13 residues. CDR1 is SGHTA and CDR2 is FQGNSA in the germline V gene. CDR3 loop: CASTPPIPVGYTF. In nucleotides, the CDR3 is TGTGCCAGTACCCCCCCCATCCCAGTCGGCTACACCTTC.

The chain recombines TRBV7-2 with TRBJ2-1; 7 bases match TRBD1. The CDR3 covers 15 residues. CDR1 is SGHTA, CDR2 FQGNSA, per germline. The trim removed 5 bases at V and 0 bases at J, leaving 4 bases unmatched. The CDR3: CASSHTGDSYNEQFF. The CDR3 DNA reads as TGTGCCAGCAGCCATACAGGGGACTCCTACAATGAGCAGTTCTTC. The full variable domain, rest sourced from reference TRBV7-2 and TRBJ2-1, is GAGVSQSPSNKVTEKGKDVELRCDPISGHTALYWYRQSLGQGLEFLIYFQGNSAPDKSGLPSDRFSAERTGGSVSTLTIQRTQQEDSAVYLCASSHTGDSYNEQFFGPGTRLTVL.

At least ten counts were recorded for this clonotype. The J gene is TRBJ1-1, the V gene TRBV18; a possible D gene is TRBD1 (6 bases). Germline CDR1 reads KGHSH; CDR2 reads LQKENI. The CDR3 is 14 amino acids. Deletions cut 8 bases from V and 0 bases from J, with 13 bases between. CDR3 in amino acids: CASSPTGLNTEAFF. CDR3 DNA: TGTGCCAGCAGCCCCACAGGGCTGAACACTGAAGCTTTCTTT.

The V and J genes are TRBV12-3 or TRBV12-4 and TRBJ2-7; a possible D gene is TRBD2 (5 bases). V lost 2 bases to trimming and J lost 3 bases, with 14 bases between them. The CDR3 length is 15 residues. This CDR3 is CASSLQTGIYYEQYF. The CDR3 DNA reads as TGTGCCAGCAGTTTACAAACGGGAATCTACTACGAGCAGTACTTC.

CDR3 loop: CASSRGTSGRSTDTQYF. CDR3 in DNA: TGCGCCAGCAGTCGCGGGACTAGCGGGAGGTCCACAGATACGCAGTATTTT. The V call is TRBV5-1, the J call TRBJ2-3, with 15 bases that match TRBD2. The V segment lost 5 bases and the J segment 2 bases; nucleotides outside the gene matches: 6. Germline-derived CDR1 and CDR2 are SGHRS and YFSETQ. The CDR3 spans 17 residues.

This clonotype was seen more than once but under ten times. J is TRBJ1-1 and V is TRBV28; perhaps TRBD1 as D (6 bases). Between the trimmed V and J ends, which lost 6 bases and 4 bases, there was a span of 18 bases. The CDR3 consists of 15 residues. Germline assignment: CDR1 MDHEN and CDR2 SYDVKM. CDR3 nucleotide sequence: TGTGCCAGCAGCAACTCAGGGGTTCGAGGCACTGAAGCTTTCTTT. It translates to CASSNSGVRGTEAFF.

V is TRBV28 and J is TRBJ1-1, with 9 bases fitting TRBD1. The germline V gene encodes CDR1 MDHEN and CDR2 SYDVKM. V lost 6 bases and J lost 0; bases outside the gene matches: 11. The CDR3 has 17 residues. The CDR3 sequence: CASSSTGGFNLNTEAFF. The CDR3, as DNA: TGTGCCAGCAGCTCTACAGGGGGCTTTAACCTGAACACTGAAGCTTTCTTT. Full variable domain (rest looked up from reference TRBV28 and TRBJ1-1): DVKVTQSSRYLVKRTGEKVFLECVQDMDHENMFWYRQDPGLGLRLIYFSYDVKMKEKGDIPEGYSVSREKKERFSLILESASTNQTSMYLCASSSTGGFNLNTEAFFGQGTRLTVV.

The chain joins TRBV15 to TRBJ2-3; 9 positions match TRBD2. The V and J ends lost 1 base and 5 bases, in that order; junction bases with no gene match: 7. In germline, CDR1 is LNHNV, CDR2 YYDKDF (reference sequence). The CDR3 sequence is 16 residues long. The DNA for the CDR3 is TGTGCCACCAGCAGAGTTGCGGGAGGGCCGGTAGATACGCAGTATTTT. Translating gives CATSRVAGGPVDTQYF.

At least ten counts were recorded for this clonotype. The J gene is TRBJ1-5, the V gene TRBV12-3 or TRBV12-4, with 7 nucleotides matching TRBD1. The CDR3 is 14 amino acids. The V gene end was trimmed by 6 bases and the J gene end by 7 bases; junction bases not matched to a gene: 9. This chain's CDR3 is CASSRIQGGQPQHF. The CDR3, as DNA: TGTGCCAGCAGCCGAATCCAGGGGGGACAGCCCCAGCATTTT.

V usage is TRBV3-1 and J usage is TRBJ2-7; D unresolved. V was shortened by 3 bases and J by 6 bases, with 12 bases between the two germline ends. There are 13 residues in the CDR3. CDR1 LGHDT and CDR2 YNNKEL come from the germline V gene (reference sequence). CDR3 residues: CASSQGGVSEQYF. CDR3 coding DNA: TGTGCCAGCAGCCAGGGCGGAGTGAGCGAGCAGTACTTC.